The 10 T cell receptor beta chains below come from one sample, sequenced in a study of T cells in Graves' hyperthyroidism and ophthalmopathy. Amplified TCR beta CDR3 regions came from RNA transcripts. The study used the HTBI primer set for a first-round RT-PCR of the TCR CDR3. TCRdb re-called the multiplex PCR reads through MiXCR, storing one row per CDR3 protein. Here the sample spans approximately 570,000 distinct CDR3 sequences, 15% to 20% being singletons. Sequenced sample: blood. These receptors came from a man between 40 and 49 years old with Graves' ophthalmopathy.

This clonotype showed up many times. The chain has TRBV5-1 and TRBJ1-2, with 7 bases aligning to TRBD1. The CDR3 sequence is 14 residues long. Germline V gene data show CDR1 as SGHRS and CDR2 as YFSETQ. Germline trimming cut 3 bases from V and 6 bases from J; bases unmatched to any gene: 8. CDR3 nucleotide sequence: TGCGCCAGCAGCTCCCGGGACAGCTTTAATGGCTACACCTTC. Protein: CASSSRDSFNGYTF.

This clonotype was recorded a few times. The gene calls are TRBV6-1 and TRBJ2-3, with a tentative D call TRBD1 (5 bases). Germline assignment: CDR1 MNHNS and CDR2 SASEGT. The CDR3 length is 15 residues. Trimming removed 4 bases from V and 1 base from J, with 12 bases in between. CDR3 sequence reads: CASSVQGTCTDTQYF. CDR3 DNA: TGTGCCAGCAGTGTTCAGGGAACTTGCACAGATACGCAGTATTTT.

This clonotype was counted ten times or more. The chain is built from TRBV7-6 and TRBJ2-7, with D possibly TRBD2 on 5 matching bases. Germline CDR1 and CDR2: SGHVS and FNYEAQ. Trimming took 5 bases from V and 6 from J, leaving 14 bases between them. CDR3 length: 13 amino acids. The CDR3 loop is CASSLKDSGEQYF. The CDR3 DNA is TGTGCCAGCAGCCTCAAGGACTCCGGCGAGCAGTACTTC.

The rearrangement joins TRBV2 to TRBJ2-7; 12 bases agree with TRBD2. CDR3 length equals 16 residues. Germline-derived CDR1 and CDR2 are SNHLY and FYNNEI. V lost 7 bases and J lost 0; bases outside the gene matches: 7. CDR3 region: CASNGLAGTNSYEQYF. The DNA for the CDR3 is TGTGCCAGCAACGGACTAGCGGGGACTAACTCCTACGAGCAGTACTTC.

This chain links TRBV5-1 with TRBJ2-7, with D tentatively TRBD2 (5 bases). This CDR3 region has 15 residues. V shed 0 bases and J shed 3 bases, with 13 bases lying between them. Germline CDR1 is SGHRS and CDR2 is YFSETQ. The CDR3 coding sequence is TGCGCCAGCAGCTTGGGTCGGGAATTTTACTACGAGCAGTACTTC. Residues: CASSLGREFYYEQYF.

The sample holds many counts of this clonotype. The chain combines TRBV3-1 with TRBJ2-4; D unresolved. The CDR3 covers 18 residues. Trimming shortened V by 0 bases and J by 0 bases, and 15 bases separated the two germline ends. Germline CDR1 reads LGHDT; CDR2 reads YNNKEL (reference sequence). CDR3 nucleotides: TGTGCCAGCAGCCAAGAGATGCCTGGGAACTTAGCCAAAAACATTCAGTACTTC. Translating it yields CASSQEMPGNLAKNIQYF.

This sequence joins TRBV6-1 and TRBJ1-5; 9 positions match TRBD1. The CDR3 is made up of 14 amino acids. Germline values: CDR1 MNHNS, CDR2 SASEGT. Trimming cost V 3 bases and J 6 bases; bases outside gene matches: 3. For the CDR3, the DNA is TGTGCCAGCAGTGACAGACAGGGGGGTCAGCCCCAGCATTTT. Its translation: CASSDRQGGQPQHF.

This clonotype was observed many times. The V and J genes are TRBV5-1 and TRBJ2-1, with 9 positions matching TRBD1. The CDR3 covers 15 residues. Losses at the gene ends were 4 bases for V and 5 bases for J; bases not matched to a gene: 7. CDR1 and CDR2 (germline): SGHRS, YFSETQ. The CDR3 region is CASSPRRTGDNEQFF. The CDR3 DNA follows: TGCGCCAGCAGCCCGAGGCGGACAGGGGACAATGAGCAGTTCTTC.

J is TRBJ2-5 and V is TRBV24-1; D not resolved. Germline CDR1 reads KGHDR; CDR2 reads SFDVKD. Trimming took off 4 bases at V and 7 bases at J, with 12 bases between the two ends. This CDR3 spans 13 amino acids. In nucleotides, the CDR3 is TGTGCCACCAGTGACCACCCCGTAGGGACCCAGTACTTC. This gives the protein CATSDHPVGTQYF.

This clonotype was counted only a few times. The chain joins TRBV5-6 to TRBJ1-1; weak D call: TRBD1 (6 bases). The CDR3 has 15 amino acids. V lost 5 bases and J 1 base, leaving 15 bases between the germline ends. Looked up from germline, CDR1 is SGHDT and CDR2 is YYEEEE. CDR3 region: CASSYADRRNTEAFF. As DNA, the CDR3 is TGTGCCAGCAGTTACGCCGACAGGAGGAACACTGAAGCTTTCTTT. Variable domain in full (rest from reference TRBV5-6 and TRBJ1-1): DAGVTQSPTHLIKTRGQQVTLRCSPKSGHDTVSWYQQALGQGPQFIFQYYEEEERQRGNFPDRFSGHQFPNYSSELNVNALLLGDSALYLCASSYADRRNTEAFFGQGTRLTVV.